This is a list of T cell receptor beta chains from one sample in a study of cytomegalovirus exposure and HLA in healthy donors. TCRdb keeps only in-frame clones here, not all; method: immunoSEQ multiplex PCR. The sample carries 76,000 or so clones, 73% recorded once. The specimen sequenced was PBMCs. The receptors derive from a woman between 35 and 50 years old in good health and CMV-seropositive. The CDR3 runs from the conserved cysteine through the conserved F or W. The D gene is left open where the match is weak. Size values are once, few and many counts, or a class for expanded clones, and some rows have none.

j_call,v_call,clone_size,d_call,cdr3_aa,cdr3_nt
TRBJ1-5,TRBV5-8,-,TRBD1,CASSLPGTVNQPQHF,TGTGCCAGCAGCCTCCCCGGGACAGTCAATCAGCCCCAGCATTTT
TRBJ1-5,TRBV6-1,-,-,CASSERVALSNQPQHF,TGTGCCAGCAGTGAACGGGTAGCACTTAGCAATCAGCCCCAGCATTTT
TRBJ2-7,TRBV15,-,TRBD1,CATSHRGGQGLDEQYF,TGTGCCACCAGTCACCGGGGAGGACAGGGATTGGACGAGCAGTACTTC
TRBJ2-7,TRBV7-2,-,-,CASSSDYGISYEQYF,TGTGCCAGCAGCTCTGACTACGGAATCTCCTACGAGCAGTACTTC
TRBJ2-7,TRBV10-3,-,TRBD1,CAISGGGQGFEQYF,TGTGCCATCAGTGGAGGGGGACAGGGGTTCGAGCAGTACTTC
TRBJ1-2,TRBV27,-,-,CASRNGVEAIYGYTF,TGTGCCAGCAGAAACGGCGTCGAGGCTATCTATGGCTACACCTTC
TRBJ2-5,TRBV7-9,-,TRBD2,CASSLGTSGETQYF,TGTGCCAGCAGCTTAGGGACTAGCGGAGAGACCCAGTACTTC
TRBJ1-1,TRBV4-3,-,-,CASSQTAGGTEAFF,TGCGCCAGCAGCCAAACCGCGGGGGGCACTGAAGCTTTCTTT
TRBJ2-1,TRBV7-8,few,-,CASSLKTYRDNEQFF,TGTGCCAGCAGCCTAAAAACATACAGGGACAATGAGCAGTTCTTC
TRBJ2-1,TRBV6-5,-,-,CASSYIGNSYNEQFF,TGTGCCAGCAGTTACATCGGGAACTCCTACAATGAGCAGTTCTTC
TRBJ1-1,TRBV5-1,-,TRBD1,CASSTGGVEAFF,TGCGCCAGCAGCACAGGGGGAGTTGAAGCTTTCTTT
TRBJ1-5,TRBV9,-,-,CASSGQSNQPQHF,TGTGCCAGCAGTGGACAGTCTAATCAGCCCCAGCATTTT
TRBJ2-7,TRBV19,-,TRBD1,CASSIGTGAYEQYF,TGTGCCAGTAGTATTGGGACAGGCGCCTACGAGCAGTACTTC
TRBJ2-2,TRBV10-1,-,TRBD1,CASSGYQGAGSGELFF,TGCGCCAGCAGTGGATACCAGGGGGCTGGGTCCGGGGAGCTGTTTTTT
TRBJ2-1,TRBV4-1,-,-,CASSPRVGGPYNEQFF,TGCGCCAGCAGCCCCCGGGTCGGGGGGCCCTACAATGAGCAGTTCTTC
TRBJ1-1,TRBV5-5,-,-,CASSLDLQGNTEAFF,TGTGCCAGCAGCTTGGACTTACAGGGAAACACTGAAGCTTTCTTT
TRBJ2-7,TRBV2,-,-,CASSEGRTYEQYF,TGTGCCAGCAGTGAAGGGCGGACCTACGAGCAGTACTTC
TRBJ1-1,TRBV5-6,few,TRBD1,CDRSLFGTGGHTEAFF,TGTGACAGGAGCTTGTTCGGGACAGGGGGTCACACTGAAGCTTTTTTT
TRBJ2-1,TRBV10-3,-,-,CAISDPDLTRQSSYNEQFF,TGTGCCATCAGTGACCCGGATTTGACCCGACAGAGCTCCTACAATGAGCAGTTCTTC
TRBJ1-1,TRBV11-3,-,-,CASSLGRNTEAFF,TGTGCCAGCAGCTTAGGTAGGAACACTGAAGCTTTCTTT